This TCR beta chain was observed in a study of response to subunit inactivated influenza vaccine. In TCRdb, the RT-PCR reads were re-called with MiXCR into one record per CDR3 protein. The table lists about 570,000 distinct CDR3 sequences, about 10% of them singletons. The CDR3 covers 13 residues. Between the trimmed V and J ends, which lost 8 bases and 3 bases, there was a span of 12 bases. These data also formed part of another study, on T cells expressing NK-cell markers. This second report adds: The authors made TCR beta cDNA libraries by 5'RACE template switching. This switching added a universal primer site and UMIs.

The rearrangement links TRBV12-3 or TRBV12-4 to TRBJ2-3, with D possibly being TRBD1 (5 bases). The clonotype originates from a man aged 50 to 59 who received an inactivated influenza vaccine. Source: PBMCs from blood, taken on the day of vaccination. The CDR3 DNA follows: TGTGCCAGCTCTTGGCAGGGAACAGATACGCAGTATTTT. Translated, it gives CASSWQGTDTQYF.